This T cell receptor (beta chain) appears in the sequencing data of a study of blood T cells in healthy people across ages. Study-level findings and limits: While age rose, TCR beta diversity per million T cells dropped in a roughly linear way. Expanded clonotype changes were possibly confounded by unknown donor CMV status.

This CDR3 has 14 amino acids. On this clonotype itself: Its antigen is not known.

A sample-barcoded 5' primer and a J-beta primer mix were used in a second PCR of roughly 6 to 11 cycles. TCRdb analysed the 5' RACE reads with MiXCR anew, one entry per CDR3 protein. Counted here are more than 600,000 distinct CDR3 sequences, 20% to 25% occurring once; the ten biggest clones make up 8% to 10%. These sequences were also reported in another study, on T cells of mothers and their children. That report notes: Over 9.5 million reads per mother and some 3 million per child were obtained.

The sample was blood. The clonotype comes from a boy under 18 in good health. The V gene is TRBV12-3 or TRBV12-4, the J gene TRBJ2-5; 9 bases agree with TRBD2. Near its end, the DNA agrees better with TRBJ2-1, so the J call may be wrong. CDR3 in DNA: TGTGCCAGCCTGCCGGCGGGAGGGTACAATGAGCAGTTCTTC. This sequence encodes CASLPAGGYNEQFF.